Shown below are 28 T cell receptor beta chains from a single sample sequenced in a study of T-cell reconstitution after alpha-beta-depleted transplantation in children. The TCRbeta library incorporated unique molecular identifiers. TCRdb called the PCR reads again in MiXCR, with one record for every CDR3 protein. The sample lists 900,000 or so distinct CDR3 sequences, approximately 15% seen once, with approximately 5% in the top ten. This material consisted of PBMCs, mostly from graft donor cells, taken 360 days after TCRalphabeta/CD19-depleted stem cell transplant. Receptors were obtained from a male patient aged 5 to 17 who had a stem cell transplant for acute lymphoblastic leukemia, so the T cells may come from the graft donor.

This clonotype turned up a few times. V gene TRBV24-1 combines with J gene TRBJ2-3, with TRBD1 matching 10 bases. Per germline, CDR1 KGHDR and CDR2 SFDVKD. The CDR3 sequence is 17 residues long. Trimming at V came to 3 bases and at J to 2 bases, leaving 7 bases not matched to a gene. This chain's CDR3 is CATSDTLGQGTTDTQYF. The CDR3, as DNA: TGTGCCACCAGTGATACACTGGGACAGGGGACCACAGATACGCAGTATTTT.

This clonotype came up many times. The V and J genes are TRBV2 and TRBJ2-2; TRBD1 matches 8 bases. The V gene end was trimmed by 7 bases and the J gene end by 4 bases; junction bases not matched to a gene: 8. The CDR3 spans 15 residues. Per the germline V gene, CDR1 is SNHLY and CDR2 is FYNNEI. In DNA form, the CDR3 reads TGTGCCAGCAACCGGGACAGGCAAATCACCGGGGAGCTGTTTTTT. The encoded protein is CASNRDRQITGELFF.

This clonotype has just a few counts. CDR3 region: CASSRDRVGYETQYF. The CDR3 DNA follows: TGTGCCAGCAGCCGGGACAGGGTCGGGTACGAGACCCAGTACTTC. This chain uses TRBV11-2 with TRBJ2-5; 9 positions match TRBD1. CDR3 length: 15 amino acids. Germline CDR1 and CDR2: SGHAT and FQNNGV. After removal of 5 bases from V and 5 bases from J, the junction contained 9 bases not matched to a gene.

The V call is TRBV13, the J call TRBJ2-3; the D is unclear. Germline lookup yields CDR1 PRHDT and CDR2 FYEKMQ (reference sequence). The CDR3 covers 12 residues. V was trimmed by 4 bases and J by 6 bases, leaving 8 bases between them. CDR3 sequence: CASSSFADTQYF. The CDR3 DNA reads as TGTGCCAGCAGCTCTTTCGCGGATACGCAGTATTTT. Based on the CDR3 plus reference TRBV13 and TRBJ2-3, the full variable domain is AAGVIQSPRHLIKEKRETATLKCYPIPRHDTVYWYQQGPGQDPQFLISFYEKMQSDKGSIPDRFSAQQFSDYHSELNMSSLELGDSALYFCASSSFADTQYFGPGTRLTVL.

This clonotype has more than one count but fewer than ten. CDR3 amino acids: CASRWNFGSGYTF. As DNA, the CDR3 is TGTGCCAGCAGATGGAATTTTGGGAGTGGCTACACCTTC. V is TRBV2 and J is TRBJ1-2, with D unclear. With 6 bases removed from V and 7 bases from J, the gap between germline ends came to 15 bases. Germline lookup yields CDR1 SNHLY and CDR2 FYNNEI. CDR3 length: 13 residues.

The genes are TRBV20-1 and TRBJ2-1, with D unresolved. Trimming stripped 4 bases from V and 3 bases from J, with 10 bases between. Germline V gives CDR1 DFQATT, CDR2 SNEGSKA (reference sequence). CDR3 size: 13 residues. This chain's CDR3 is CSAKEFGYNEQFF. The CDR3 region has the DNA TGCAGTGCTAAGGAGTTCGGCTACAATGAGCAGTTCTTC.

This clonotype has a count of ten or more. The J gene is TRBJ2-1, the V gene TRBV27; 8 nucleotides agree with TRBD1. The CDR3 is 16 residues long. J was trimmed by 8 bases and V by 4 bases; bases with no gene match: 13. Germline-derived CDR1 and CDR2 are MNHEY and SMNVEV (reference sequence). CDR3 sequence (DNA): TGTGCCAGCAGTTCCCCGACAGGGGCCCATCAGTATGAGCAGTTCTTC. Protein: CASSSPTGAHQYEQFF.

In its sample, this clonotype was seen a few times. V gene TRBV5-1 combines with J gene TRBJ2-7; 9 bases are a match to TRBD2. V trimming: 2 bases; J trimming: 3 bases; junction bases outside the gene matches: 6. Germline lookup yields CDR1 SGHRS and CDR2 YFSETQ. The CDR3 length is 15 residues. The CDR3 region has the DNA TGCGCCAGCAGCTTTTCTCTAGCGGGATACTACGAGCAGTACTTC. This gives the protein CASSFSLAGYYEQYF.

The table lists this clonotype with a few counts. The chain recombines TRBV5-1 with TRBJ1-1; D unclear. This CDR3 region has 15 residues. Germline CDR1 SGHRS, CDR2 YFSETQ. The V end was cut by 3 bases, the J end by 0 bases, with 12 bases between. CDR3 region: CASSSEILMNTEAFF. DNA for the CDR3: TGCGCCAGCAGCTCCGAAATCTTGATGAACACTGAAGCTTTCTTT.

This clonotype has a handful of counts. V usage is TRBV5-1 and J usage is TRBJ2-7; no definite D call. There are 16 residues in the CDR3. CDR1 is SGHRS, CDR2 YFSETQ, per germline. The V end lost 0 bases, the J end lost 11 bases, and 24 bases lay between the germline ends. Here the CDR3 DNA reads TGCGCCAGCAGCTTGGTCGCGGCCGATGCTTCTACGAGGAAGTACTTC. Its translation is CASSLVAADASTRKYF.

This clonotype was counted a few times. This sequence joins TRBV12-3 or TRBV12-4 and TRBJ2-2; 7 bases map to TRBD2. CDR3 size: 15 residues. V trimming: 6 bases; J trimming: 0 bases; junction bases outside the gene matches: 4. As DNA, the CDR3 is TGTGCCAGCAGCATCGGGACTACGAACACCGGGGAGCTGTTTTTT. It is translated as CASSIGTTNTGELFF.

This chain joins TRBV5-1 and TRBJ2-2; 10 bases map to TRBD2. Germline assignment: CDR1 SGHRS and CDR2 YFSETQ. CDR3 length: 16 amino acids. Trimming at V came to 3 bases and at J to 4 bases, leaving 6 bases not matched to a gene. This CDR3 is CASSSSGLAATGELFF. As DNA, the CDR3 is TGCGCCAGCAGCTCAAGTGGACTAGCGGCCACCGGGGAGCTGTTTTTT.

In nucleotides, the CDR3 is TGTGCCAGCAGCACGAGACTAGTCACTCAGGGGGAGACCCAGTACTTC. Protein: CASSTRLVTQGETQYF. The V and J genes are TRBV7-2 and TRBJ2-5; D is perhaps TRBD1 or TRBD2 (6 bases each). Trimming stripped 5 bases from V and 5 bases from J, with 21 bases between. The germline V gene encodes CDR1 SGHTA and CDR2 FQGNSA. This CDR3 has 16 residues. Full variable domain (remainder filled in from reference TRBV7-2 and TRBJ2-5): GAGVSQSPSNKVTEKGKDVELRCDPISGHTALYWYRQSLGQGLEFLIYFQGNSAPDKSGLPSDRFSAERTGGSVSTLTIQRTQQEDSAVYLCASSTRLVTQGETQYFGPGTRLLVL.

This clonotype was recorded a few times. J is TRBJ1-4 and V is TRBV20-1; weak D call: TRBD1 (6 bases). The V end lost 7 bases, the J end lost 7 bases, and 19 bases lay between the germline ends. CDR3 length: 14 residues. Germline-derived CDR1 and CDR2 are DFQATT and SNEGSKA (reference sequence). The DNA of the CDR3 is TGCAGTGGAGTTTACGGGGGGCTAGGTGAAAAACTGTTTTTT. Translating gives CSGVYGGLGEKLFF.

This clonotype occurred a few times. V usage is TRBV29-1 and J usage is TRBJ1-1, with D possibly matching TRBD1 (6 bases). CDR1 and CDR2 (germline): SQVTM, ANQGSEA. This CDR3 is 13 amino acids long. V lost 6 bases and J lost 5, with 16 bases in between. This chain's CDR3 is CSVAPRGRTEAFF. The CDR3 nucleotides read TGCAGCGTCGCGCCCAGGGGTAGGACTGAAGCTTTCTTT.

This chain links TRBV15 with TRBJ2-3; 8 nucleotides match TRBD1. J lost 3 bases, V lost 5 bases, and 7 bases had no gene match. This CDR3 comprises 15 residues. The V gene's germline CDR1 is LNHNV and CDR2 YYDKDF (reference sequence). This chain's CDR3 is CATSGRTGTTDTQYF. As DNA, the CDR3 is TGTGCCACCAGCGGCCGGACAGGGACAACAGATACGCAGTATTTT.

This chain joins TRBV7-3 and TRBJ2-1, with 13 nucleotides matching TRBD2. Germline CDR1 and CDR2: SGHTA and FQGTGA. The CDR3 is 15 amino acids. V trimming: 5 bases; J trimming: 9 bases; junction bases outside the gene matches: 7. CDR3 DNA: TGTGCCAGCAGCCTATTACTAGCGGGAGGGGTTGAGCAGTTCTTC. Its protein product is CASSLLLAGGVEQFF.

Here the CDR3 DNA reads TGTGCCAGCAGCCTCGGCCCCACCCTACGAACTAATGAAAAACTGTTTTTT. Protein sequence: CASSLGPTLRTNEKLFF. V usage is TRBV3-1 and J usage is TRBJ1-4; D gene unclear. CDR1 LGHDT and CDR2 YNNKEL come from the germline V gene (reference sequence). This CDR3 contains 17 residues. V gave up 4 bases and J gave up 1 base, with 16 bases separating them.

This clonotype was found a few times. The chain uses TRBV5-1 and TRBJ2-1; TRBD2 agrees at 11 bases. The J segment lost 3 bases and the V segment lost 4 bases, leaving 3 bases of the junction unmatched. The CDR3 is 15 residues long. Germline CDR1 and CDR2: SGHRS and YFSETQ. The CDR3 protein is CASSQGLADYNEQFF. The CDR3 nucleotides are TGCGCCAGCAGCCAGGGACTAGCGGACTACAATGAGCAGTTCTTC.

The genes are TRBV4-1 and TRBJ2-3; the match to TRBD2 covers 7 bases. The CDR3 length is 17 residues. In germline, CDR1 is MGHRA, CDR2 YSYEKL. V shed 0 bases and J 0 bases; nucleotides not matched to a gene: 6. In nucleotides, the CDR3 is TGCGCCAGCAGCCAAGATCCCGGTAGCGGGAGCACAGATACGCAGTATTTT. As protein: CASSQDPGSGSTDTQYF.

The chain is built from TRBV5-1 and TRBJ2-3; D possibly corresponds to TRBD2 (6 bases). Germline values: CDR1 SGHRS, CDR2 YFSETQ. V was clipped by 4 bases and J by 2 bases, with 11 bases between them. The CDR3 contains 14 residues. The CDR3 bases are TGCGCCAGCAGCGCGGGACCCTACACAGATACGCAGTATTTT. Translating gives CASSAGPYTDTQYF.

The V gene is TRBV20-1, the J gene TRBJ2-1; the match to TRBD2 covers 10 bases. Germline V gene data show CDR1 as DFQATT and CDR2 as SNEGSKA (reference sequence). V lost 1 base and J lost 4; bases outside the gene matches: 4. The CDR3 length is 15 residues. The CDR3 DNA reads as TGCAGTGCTAGAGTAGCAGCGGGAGGGTACAATGAGCAGTTCTTC. Translated: CSARVAAGGYNEQFF.

This CDR3 reads CASSEVVYDRALFNTGELFF. In DNA form, the CDR3 reads TGTGCCAGCAGTGAAGTCGTTTACGACAGGGCACTCTTTAACACCGGGGAGCTGTTTTTT. The chain couples TRBV2 to TRBJ2-2, with 7 bases fitting TRBD1. The junction had 16 bases not matched to a gene; V was cut back by 1 base and J by 2 bases. Germline V gene sequence: CDR1 SNHLY, CDR2 FYNNEI. This CDR3 region has 20 residues.

This chain connects TRBV7-9 to TRBJ1-5; D ambiguous. This CDR3 is 16 amino acids long. The germline V gene has CDR1 SEHNR and CDR2 FQNEAQ (reference sequence). The V gene lost 5 bases and the J gene lost 1 base, with 15 bases spanning the gap. As DNA, the CDR3 is TGTGCCAGCAGCCCTCGCGGACTCGAGAGCAATCAGCCCCAGCATTTT. Translation: CASSPRGLESNQPQHF.

This clonotype was seen a handful of times. V is TRBV15 and J is TRBJ2-7; possibly TRBD2 for D (5 bases). The CDR3 is made up of 20 amino acids. The germline V gene encodes CDR1 LNHNV and CDR2 YYDKDF (reference sequence). The germline V and J ends were trimmed by 1 base and 1 base, with 26 bases remaining between them. In DNA, the CDR3 is TGTGCCACCAGCAGAGTCCTGGCGGGCTGGGCATCAGACTGGTCCTACGAGCAGTACTTC. It is translated as CATSRVLAGWASDWSYEQYF.

J is TRBJ1-2 and V is TRBV5-1, with a tentative D call TRBD1 (6 bases). Trimming cost V 1 base and J 2 bases, with 18 bases left between them. This CDR3 has 17 residues. CDR1 is SGHRS and CDR2 is YFSETQ in the germline V gene. CDR3 sequence: CASSLRLGGQTNYGYTF. The CDR3 nucleotides are TGCGCCAGCAGCTTGAGGTTGGGGGGGCAGACGAACTATGGCTACACCTTC.

The chain joins TRBV5-1 to TRBJ2-2; D call uncertain. Germline CDR1 and CDR2: SGHRS and YFSETQ. V lost 0 bases, J lost 1 base, and 13 bases lay in between. The CDR3 totals 17 residues. CDR3 DNA: TGCGCCAGCAGCTTGGAAATAAGTCTCATGAACACCGGGGAGCTGTTTTTT. This translates into CASSLEISLMNTGELFF.

This clonotype was counted at least ten times. The chain uses TRBV5-1 and TRBJ2-1, with D possibly being TRBD2 (5 bases). Per germline, CDR1 SGHRS and CDR2 YFSETQ. The germline V and J ends were trimmed by 6 bases and 8 bases, with 18 bases remaining between them. This CDR3 is built from 14 residues. This CDR3 is CASNVGADFDEQFF. The CDR3 DNA reads TGCGCCAGCAACGTGGGAGCGGATTTTGATGAGCAGTTCTTC.